Only one count was recorded for the clone carrying this T cell receptor beta chain. From germline, CDR1 is LNHDA and CDR2 SQIVND (reference sequence). The ends were cut back, 3 bases at V and 0 bases at J, with 10 bases in the middle. CDR3 length: 15 amino acids. This sample was included in a study of T cell changes during pregnancy in multiple sclerosis. This table comes from immunoSEQ multiplex PCR, and its TCRdb copy is limited to in-frame clones, with some not included. The repertoire includes approximately 74,000 clones, 75% to 90% of them detected once, and approximately 3.4% sits in the top ten.

The TCR comes from a female donor with multiple sclerosis, enrolled in a pregnancy study. This specimen was peripheral blood, taken before pregnancy. The V and J genes are TRBV19 and TRBJ2-3, with TRBD2 as a possible D gene (5 bases). CDR3 coding DNA: TGTGCCAGTAGTATTATCGGGAAGAGCACAGATACGCAGTATTTT. Translated, it gives CASSIIGKSTDTQYF. Looking up the rest from reference TRBV19 and TRBJ2-3 gives the full variable domain: DGGITQSPKYLFRKEGQNVTLSCEQNLNHDAMYWYRQDPGQGLRLIYYSQIVNDFQKGDIAEGYSVSREKKESFPLTVTSAQKNPTAFYLCASSIIGKSTDTQYFGPGTRLTVL.